Presented here are 2 T cell receptor beta chains from one specimen sequenced in a study of blood T cell repertoires in COVID-19. Generated by immunoSEQ multiplex PCR, the TCRdb table keeps only in-frame clones and is missing some. The table shows about 100,000 clones, with 91% occurring only once. The sequenced sample was peripheral blood. These receptors came from a middle-aged man with active COVID-19.

This chain uses TRBV29-1 with TRBJ2-3; 7 positions match TRBD1. The CDR3 sequence is 10 residues long. CDR1 is SQVTM, CDR2 ANQGSEA, per germline. V was clipped by 5 bases and J by 8 bases; unmatched bases: 1. The CDR3 reads CSVTGVTQYF. CDR3 coding DNA: TGCAGCGTTACAGGGGTTACGCAGTATTTT.

DNA of the CDR3: TGTGCCAGCAGTGATCCGAGAGGCTACACCTTC. This translates into CASSDPRGYTF. The chain carries TRBV6-4 and TRBJ1-2; the D is unclear. V was cut by 3 bases and J by 8 bases, with 7 bases left in between. In germline, CDR1 is MRHNA, CDR2 SNTAGT. The CDR3 covers 11 residues.